These 5 T cell receptor beta chains were all obtained from the same sample, sequenced in a study of T cell repertoires in cytomegalovirus infection. From the reads, TCRdb called clonotypes with MiXCR, one entry per CDR3 protein. This table has around 290,000 distinct CDR3 sequences, under 30% appearing once. Sequencing used PBMCs. The receptors come from a human donor in good health (CMV status not recorded). Some clones in this sample may be carry-over from other donors' samples.

A few counts support this clonotype. J is TRBJ1-1 and V is TRBV28; tentatively, D is TRBD1 (6 bases). The CDR3 consists of 14 residues. Germline V gene lookup returns CDR1 MDHEN and CDR2 SYDVKM. Trimming stripped 6 bases from V and 1 base from J, with 12 bases between. The CDR3 protein is CASRGGIRNTEAFF. The DNA of the CDR3 is TGTGCCAGCAGAGGGGGAATAAGGAACACTGAAGCTTTCTTT.

This chain uses TRBV2 with TRBJ2-5, with D maybe TRBD1 (6 bases). V dropped 5 bases and J dropped 4 bases, with 14 bases sitting between them. The CDR3 runs 14 residues. The germline V gene has CDR1 SNHLY and CDR2 FYNNEI. This CDR3 reads CASSLLTGTETQYF. The DNA for the CDR3 is TGTGCCAGCAGTCTCCTGACAGGTACAGAGACCCAGTACTTC.

This CDR3 is CASSVTSGVGEQFF. CDR3 nucleotide sequence: TGTGCCAGCAGTGTCACTAGCGGGGTCGGTGAGCAGTTCTTC. The chain employs TRBV2 and TRBJ2-1; 10 bases agree with TRBD2. With V trimmed by 4 bases and J by 9 bases, 6 bases remained unmatched. Germline V gene lookup returns CDR1 SNHLY and CDR2 FYNNEI. This CDR3 is built from 14 residues.

This chain connects TRBV29-1 to TRBJ2-5, with 10 bases that match TRBD1. In germline, CDR1 is SQVTM, CDR2 ANQGSEA. J lost 4 bases, V lost 4 bases, and 6 bases had no gene match. The CDR3 is 14 residues long. This CDR3 is CSVGQGDRGETQYF. The CDR3 DNA sequence: TGCAGCGTTGGACAGGGGGACAGGGGAGAGACCCAGTACTTC.

The rearrangement uses TRBV24-1 and TRBJ2-2; D is undetermined. Germline V CDR1 and CDR2: KGHDR, SFDVKD. The CDR3 runs 16 residues. V was pared by 1 base and J by 1 base, with 9 bases between. The CDR3 region has the DNA TGTGCCACCAGTGATTTCCACGGCCAGAACACCGGGGAGCTGTTTTTT. Translation gives CATSDFHGQNTGELFF.